Below, 32 T cell receptor beta chains from the same sample are listed, as sequenced in a study of OX40 agonist ivuxolimab in advanced cancers. Clones were sequenced by immunoSEQ multiplex PCR, and TCRdb holds only the in-frame ones, with some missing. The sample holds about 88,000 clones, around 85% seen once. The sequences come from CD4+ or CD8+ T cells sorted from blood, collected in a trial of the OX40 agonist ivuxolimab. The source of these receptors is an adult with an advanced solid tumor such as melanoma, head and neck, liver or kidney cancer.

The chain employs TRBV15 and TRBJ2-3; 9 positions agree with TRBD1. V was pared by 3 bases and J by 5 bases, with 9 bases of the junction left unmatched. CDR1 is LNHNV and CDR2 is YYDKDF in the germline V gene (reference sequence). The CDR3 has 16 residues. The CDR3 loop is CATSSGRRQGEDTQYF. The CDR3 nucleotides read TGTGCCACCAGCAGCGGAAGGAGACAGGGGGAAGATACGCAGTATTTT.

V is TRBV18 and J is TRBJ2-2; TRBD2 agrees at 9 bases. Per germline, CDR1 KGHSH and CDR2 LQKENI. Germline trimming cut 1 base from V and 5 bases from J; bases unmatched to any gene: 8. The CDR3 spans 17 residues. The CDR3 spells CASSPRPAGGRTGELFF. CDR3 DNA: TGTGCCAGCTCACCACGCCCAGCGGGAGGAAGAACCGGGGAGCTGTTTTTT.

This clone came up once. The chain recombines TRBV5-6 with TRBJ1-6, with D possibly matching TRBD1 (6 bases). CDR3 size: 16 residues. Trimming removed 3 bases at V and 4 bases at J, with 14 bases between. Germline-derived CDR1 and CDR2 are SGHDT and YYEEEE. This chain's CDR3 is CASSYLTGYYNSPLHF. CDR3 bases: TGTGCCAGCAGCTATCTGACAGGCTATTATAATTCACCCCTCCACTTT.

The chain joins TRBV9 to TRBJ2-1; D gene unclear. The germline V gene encodes CDR1 SGDLS and CDR2 YYNGEE. CDR3 size: 14 residues. Trimming left V 4 bases short and J 3 bases short, with 11 bases between. The CDR3 nucleotides read TGTGCCAGCAGCTCCGACGGGTTCTACAATGAGCAGTTCTTC. Translation: CASSSDGFYNEQFF.

The chain employs TRBV18 and TRBJ1-5, with 9 bases that match TRBD1. The germline V gene has CDR1 KGHSH and CDR2 LQKENI. The CDR3 totals 14 residues. J was trimmed by 6 bases and V by 2 bases; bases with no gene match: 2. The CDR3 loop is CASSPGTGSQPQHF. DNA for the CDR3: TGTGCCAGCTCACCAGGGACAGGGAGTCAGCCCCAGCATTTT. The full variable domain, its missing parts supplied by reference TRBV18 and TRBJ1-5, is NAGVMQNPRHLVRRRGQEARLRCSPMKGHSHVYWYRQLPEEGLKFMVYLQKENIIDESGMPKERFSAEFPKEGPSILRIQQVVRGDSAAYFCASSPGTGSQPQHFGDGTRLSIL.

This clone was counted a single time. The chain has TRBV5-6 and TRBJ2-7; D call uncertain. The CDR3 extends over 12 amino acids. Germline CDR1 reads SGHDT; CDR2 reads YYEEEE. V lost 4 bases and J lost 5, with 10 bases in between. DNA for the CDR3: TGTGCCAGCAGCCTTAGTTCCCACGAGCAGTACGTC. Translating gives CASSLSSHEQYV.

The chain combines TRBV28 with TRBJ1-2; D unresolved. Trimming took 6 bases from V and 8 from J, leaving 13 bases between them. Germline CDR1 MDHEN, CDR2 SYDVKM. There are 12 residues in the CDR3. CDR3 bases: TGTGCCAGCAGCCCCCTCACTGGAGGCTACACCTTC. It codes for CASSPLTGGYTF.

V and J are TRBV18 and TRBJ1-2, with D hard to call. Germline V gives CDR1 KGHSH, CDR2 LQKENI. CDR3 length: 15 residues. V lost 1 base to trimming and J lost 7 bases, with 16 bases between them. CDR3 sequence: CASSPRLARTLGYTF. In DNA, the CDR3 is TGTGCCAGCTCACCACGGTTGGCAAGGACCCTTGGCTACACCTTC.

The V call is TRBV30, the J call TRBJ1-2; the D is unclear. The CDR3 totals 13 residues. The germline V gene has CDR1 GTSNPN and CDR2 SVGIG (reference sequence). V was pared by 1 base and J by 1 base, with 7 bases between. The CDR3 nucleotides read TGTGCCTGGAGTGGGACTTTTAACTATGGCTACACCTTC. It yields the protein CAWSGTFNYGYTF.

V and J are TRBV16 and TRBJ1-5; D call uncertain. The ends were cut back, 4 bases at V and 4 bases at J, with 8 bases in the middle. The CDR3 consists of 13 residues. The germline V gene encodes CDR1 KGHSY and CDR2 FQNENV. CDR3 region: CASSPRNNQPQHF. The CDR3 DNA is TGTGCCAGCAGCCCCCGGAATAATCAGCCCCAGCATTTT.

The chain is built from TRBV19 and TRBJ1-4, with a weak D call TRBD1 (5 bases). The V gene lost 2 bases and the J gene lost 0 bases, with 10 bases spanning the gap. The germline CDR1 and CDR2 sequences are LNHDA and SQIVND (reference sequence). This CDR3 is 16 amino acids long. The DNA of the CDR3 is TGTGCCAGTAGTATACTTGGGGCAGCAACTAATGAAAAACTGTTTTTT. It is translated as CASSILGAATNEKLFF. Looking up the rest from reference TRBV19 and TRBJ1-4 gives the full variable domain: DGGITQSPKYLFRKEGQNVTLSCEQNLNHDAMYWYRQDPGQGLRLIYYSQIVNDFQKGDIAEGYSVSREKKESFPLTVTSAQKNPTAFYLCASSILGAATNEKLFFGSGTQLSVL.

This chain uses TRBV27 with TRBJ1-1; TRBD1 matches at 10 bases. The ends lost 6 bases at V and 0 bases at J; junction bases unmatched: 13. The CDR3 consists of 18 residues. Germline assignment: CDR1 MNHEY and CDR2 SMNVEV (reference sequence). The CDR3: CASRGQGLAWGMNTEAFF. CDR3 bases: TGTGCCAGCAGGGGACAGGGGCTGGCGTGGGGCATGAACACTGAAGCTTTCTTT.

The count of this clone is one. V gene TRBV5-6 combines with J gene TRBJ2-1; the D gene could be TRBD1 or TRBD2 (5 bases each). Germline CDR1 SGHDT, CDR2 YYEEEE. V lost 3 bases and J lost 8, with 15 bases in between. The CDR3 totals 14 residues. The CDR3 DNA reads as TGTGCCAGCAGCTACCCGGGGCCCCGCCATGAGCAGTTCTTC. Translation gives CASSYPGPRHEQFF.

This clone is a singleton in its sample. The J gene is TRBJ2-3, the V gene TRBV5-4; D ambiguous. V lost 2 bases to trimming and J lost 2 bases, with 15 bases between them. The CDR3 extends over 16 amino acids. Germline CDR1 and CDR2: SGHNT and YYREEE (reference sequence). The DNA for the CDR3 is TGTGCCAGCAGCTTTATGACAAACCCCGACACAGATACGCAGTATTTT. Protein sequence: CASSFMTNPDTDTQYF.

The chain links TRBV28 to TRBJ2-7, with 10 bases fitting TRBD1. Germline CDR1 and CDR2: MDHEN and SYDVKM. The CDR3 has 17 residues. V was clipped by 3 bases and J by 7 bases; unmatched bases: 15. The CDR3 region has the DNA TGTGCCAGCAGTTTGAGCCCCTTCAGACAGGGGGCGCGGGAGCAGTACGTC. Amino acid sequence: CASSLSPFRQGAREQYV.

The chain recombines TRBV12-5 with TRBJ1-1; D gene unclear. The CDR3 is made up of 14 amino acids. Trimming took off 2 bases at V and 0 bases at J, with 7 bases between the two ends. In germline, CDR1 is LGHNT, CDR2 FRNRAP. CDR3 loop: CASGLLEMNTEAFF. CDR3 nucleotide sequence: TGTGCTAGTGGTTTGTTGGAAATGAACACTGAAGCTTTCTTT.

The chain has TRBV29-1 and TRBJ2-1; D is uncertain. The CDR3 contains 14 residues. Per the germline V gene, CDR1 is SQVTM and CDR2 is ANQGSEA. Between the trimmed V and J ends, which lost 3 bases and 0 bases, there was a span of 9 bases. The CDR3 DNA sequence: TGCAGCGTTGAGTCAGCGAGCTCCTACAATGAGCAGTTCTTC. This translates into CSVESASSYNEQFF.

The chain employs TRBV6-1 and TRBJ1-2; D is perhaps TRBD1 (5 bases). The CDR3 runs to 13 residues. CDR1 is MNHNS, CDR2 SASEGT, per germline. The V gene lost 4 bases and the J gene lost 8 bases, with 14 bases spanning the gap. CDR3 bases: TGTGCCAGCAGTGTCAACAGGAACGAAGGCTACACCTTC. It specifies CASSVNRNEGYTF.

The chain combines TRBV5-6 with TRBJ2-7; TRBD2 matches 7 bases. This CDR3 region has 14 residues. The junction had 9 bases not matched to a gene; V was cut back by 3 bases and J by 6 bases. Germline values: CDR1 SGHDT, CDR2 YYEEEE. The CDR3 bases are TGTGCCAGCAGCTACAGAGCGGGGAAGGTCGAGCAGTACTTC. Amino acids: CASSYRAGKVEQYF.

This chain connects TRBV5-5 to TRBJ1-3; tentatively, D is TRBD1 (5 bases). This CDR3 has 15 residues. The ends were cut back, 1 base at V and 0 bases at J, with 8 bases in the middle. Germline V gene sequence: CDR1 SGHKS, CDR2 YYEKEE (reference sequence). The CDR3 protein is CASSLLGASGNTIYF. CDR3 DNA: TGTGCCAGCAGCTTGCTAGGGGCCTCTGGAAACACCATATATTTT.

The J gene is TRBJ2-7, the V gene TRBV6-1; 10 bases fit TRBD1. This CDR3 has 14 residues. Trimming at V came to 7 bases and at J to 3 bases, leaving 6 bases not matched to a gene. Germline CDR1 is MNHNS and CDR2 is SASEGT. DNA for the CDR3: TGTGCCAGCAACCCCCGGGACAGGGGCTACGAGCAGTACTTC. Translating it yields CASNPRDRGYEQYF.

This chain connects TRBV11-2 to TRBJ1-1, with D hard to call. The CDR3 contains 15 residues. V was cut by 2 bases and J by 3 bases, with 13 bases left in between. From germline, CDR1 is SGHAT and CDR2 FQNNGV. CDR3 sequence (DNA): TGTGCCAGCAGCTTAACGAGAGCGGCGGACACTGAAGCTTTCTTT. Translation: CASSLTRAADTEAFF. The full variable domain, its missing parts supplied by reference TRBV11-2 and TRBJ1-1, is EAGVAQSPRYKIIEKRQSVAFWCNPISGHATLYWYQQILGQGPKLLIQFQNNGVVDDSQLPKDRFSAERLKGVDSTLKIQPAKLEDSAVYLCASSLTRAADTEAFFGQGTRLTVV.

This chain joins TRBV6-6 and TRBJ2-4; tentatively, D is TRBD2 (5 bases). Germline lookup yields CDR1 MNHNY and CDR2 SVGAGI (reference sequence). The CDR3 is 11 amino acids. The V end was cut by 4 bases, the J end by 15 bases, with 13 bases between. The CDR3 DNA follows: TGTGCCAGCAGTTCCTTCGGAGGCGGGTACTTC. It codes for CASSSFGGGYF.

This sequence joins TRBV2 and TRBJ2-4; 9 positions match TRBD1. Trimming took 6 bases from V and 0 from J; bases not matched to a gene: 9. This CDR3 spans 17 amino acids. CDR1 and CDR2 from the germline V gene are SNHLY and FYNNEI. The CDR3 DNA reads as TGTGCCAGCAGCGGACTTGGACAGGGGAAAGCCAAAAACATTCAGTACTTC. It specifies CASSGLGQGKAKNIQYF. The full variable domain, completed using reference TRBV2 and TRBJ2-4, is EPEVTQTPSHQVTQMGQEVILRCVPISNHLYFYWYRQILGQKVEFLVSFYNNEISEKSEIFDDQFSVERPDGSNFTLKIRSTKLEDSAMYFCASSGLGQGKAKNIQYFGAGTRLSVL.

V usage is TRBV2 and J usage is TRBJ2-7; 9 bases match TRBD1. With 9 bases clipped from V and 7 bases from J, the junction kept 13 bases outside the gene matches. The V gene's germline CDR1 is SNHLY and CDR2 FYNNEI. The CDR3 has 14 amino acids. CDR3 sequence: CASPTGTGKGEQYV. CDR3 nucleotides: TGTGCCAGTCCAACCGGGACAGGGAAAGGGGAGCAGTACGTC.

As DNA, the CDR3 is TGTGCCAGCAGCTTAGAAGGGACACGGTCTAGCGCGGGCTACACCTTC. This gives the protein CASSLEGTRSSAGYTF. The chain is built from TRBV7-8 and TRBJ1-2; D might be TRBD1 (6 bases). CDR1 and CDR2 from the germline V gene are SGHVS and FQNEAQ. The ends were cut back, 1 base at V and 8 bases at J, with 20 bases in the middle. The CDR3 runs 16 residues.

The table lists this clone with a few counts. The chain is built from TRBV19 and TRBJ1-2; D is undetermined. The germline CDR1 and CDR2 sequences are LNHDA and SQIVND (reference sequence). The CDR3 covers 17 residues. V was shortened by 4 bases and J by 7 bases, with 25 bases between the two germline ends. The CDR3 nucleotides are TGTGCCAGTAGTACCATCAAACCGGAGGGTATCCGTCGTGGCTACACCTTC. As protein: CASSTIKPEGIRRGYTF.

The chain couples TRBV10-3 to TRBJ1-1, with TRBD1 as a possible D gene (5 bases). Germline V gene data show CDR1 as ENHRY and CDR2 as SYGVKD. Trimming removed 0 bases at V and 1 base at J, with 6 bases between. The CDR3 length is 14 residues. The CDR3 DNA reads TGTGCCATCAGTGAGTCGACAGAGAACACTGAAGCTTTCTTT. It encodes CAISESTENTEAFF.

This clone was seen a few times. The rearrangement uses TRBV11-2 and TRBJ2-1; D remains unclear. The V end was cut by 2 bases, the J end by 7 bases, with 15 bases between. Germline CDR1 reads SGHAT; CDR2 reads FQNNGV. This CDR3 spans 15 amino acids. CDR3 amino acids: CASSLLSGVINEQFF. The CDR3 DNA sequence: TGTGCCAGCAGCTTACTTTCCGGCGTCATTAATGAGCAGTTCTTC.

CDR3 DNA: TGTGCCAGTAGTATAGATCCGGACAGGGTTGGGGGCTACACCTTC. This translates into CASSIDPDRVGGYTF. The V and J genes are TRBV19 and TRBJ1-2; 8 bases map to TRBD1. V trimming: 0 bases; J trimming: 8 bases; junction bases outside the gene matches: 8. The CDR3 has 15 residues. Germline-derived CDR1 and CDR2 are LNHDA and SQIVND (reference sequence). Complete variable domain (other parts from reference TRBV19 and TRBJ1-2): DGGITQSPKYLFRKEGQNVTLSCEQNLNHDAMYWYRQDPGQGLRLIYYSQIVNDFQKGDIAEGYSVSREKKESFPLTVTSAQKNPTAFYLCASSIDPDRVGGYTFGSGTRLTVV.

V gene TRBV19 combines with J gene TRBJ2-5; D not resolved. Germline V lookup: CDR1 LNHDA, CDR2 SQIVND (reference sequence). Trimming pared 4 bases from V and 2 bases from J, leaving 8 bases between. This CDR3 has 13 residues. CDR3 sequence reads: CASSTGSQETQYF. CDR3 nucleotides: TGTGCCAGTAGTACCGGATCGCAAGAGACCCAGTACTTC. Looking up the rest from reference TRBV19 and TRBJ2-5 gives the full variable domain: DGGITQSPKYLFRKEGQNVTLSCEQNLNHDAMYWYRQDPGQGLRLIYYSQIVNDFQKGDIAEGYSVSREKKESFPLTVTSAQKNPTAFYLCASSTGSQETQYFGPGTRLLVL.

The chain is built from TRBV5-6 and TRBJ2-5, with 9 bases lining up with TRBD2. The CDR3 is 15 amino acids. Germline CDR1 is SGHDT and CDR2 is YYEEEE. V lost 3 bases, J lost 5 bases, and 8 bases stayed unmatched. The CDR3, as DNA: TGTGCCAGCAGCTCATTAGCGGGAGAAGGGGAGACCCAGTACTTC. It encodes CASSSLAGEGETQYF. Based on the CDR3 plus reference TRBV5-6 and TRBJ2-5, the full variable domain is DAGVTQSPTHLIKTRGQQVTLRCSPKSGHDTVSWYQQALGQGPQFIFQYYEEEERQRGNFPDRFSGHQFPNYSSELNVNALLLGDSALYLCASSSLAGEGETQYFGPGTRLLVL.